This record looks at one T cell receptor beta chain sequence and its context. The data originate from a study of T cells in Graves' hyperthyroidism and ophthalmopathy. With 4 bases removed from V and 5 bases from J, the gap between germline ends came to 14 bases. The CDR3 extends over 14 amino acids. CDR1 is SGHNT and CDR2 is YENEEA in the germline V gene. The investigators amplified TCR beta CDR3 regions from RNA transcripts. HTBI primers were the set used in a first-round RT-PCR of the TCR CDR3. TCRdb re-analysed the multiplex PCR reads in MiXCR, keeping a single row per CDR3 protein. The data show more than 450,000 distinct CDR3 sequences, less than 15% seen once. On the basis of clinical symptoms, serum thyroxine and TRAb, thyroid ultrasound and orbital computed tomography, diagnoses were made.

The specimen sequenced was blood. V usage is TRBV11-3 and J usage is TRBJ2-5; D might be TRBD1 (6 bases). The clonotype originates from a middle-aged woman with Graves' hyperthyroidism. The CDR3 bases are TGTGCCAGCAGCTCACCGCGAGACAGGGAGACCCAGTACTTC. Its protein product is CASSSPRDRETQYF.